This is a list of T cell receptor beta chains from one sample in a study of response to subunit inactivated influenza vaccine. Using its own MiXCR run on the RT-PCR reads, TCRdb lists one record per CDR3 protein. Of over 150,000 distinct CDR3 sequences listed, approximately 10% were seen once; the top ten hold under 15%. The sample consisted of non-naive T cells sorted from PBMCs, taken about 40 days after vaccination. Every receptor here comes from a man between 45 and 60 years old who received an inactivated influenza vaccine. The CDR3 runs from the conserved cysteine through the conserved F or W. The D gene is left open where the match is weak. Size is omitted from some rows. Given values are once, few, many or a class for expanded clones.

CASSLKQETQYF,TGTGCCAGCAGCTTAAAGCAAGAGACCCAGTACTTC,-,TRBJ2-5,few,TRBV7-8
CASTTLGGAHYGYTF,TGTGCCAGCACCACCCTGGGAGGGGCCCACTATGGCTACACCTTC,-,TRBJ1-2,few,TRBV7-9
CASSPRTGLNTEAFF,TGTGCCAGCAGCCCCCGGACAGGGCTGAACACTGAAGCTTTCTTT,TRBD1,TRBJ1-1,many,TRBV3-1
CASSGAGTGTYNEQFF,TGTGCCAGCAGCGGAGCCGGGACAGGCACCTACAATGAGCAGTTCTTC,TRBD1,TRBJ2-1,-,TRBV7-2
CSARVGGRATDTQYF,TGCAGTGCTAGAGTAGGTGGGAGGGCCACAGATACGCAGTATTTT,TRBD2,TRBJ2-3,few,TRBV20-1
CASSIAGGPVNEQFF,TGTGCCAGCAGCATAGCGGGAGGGCCGGTTAATGAGCAGTTCTTC,TRBD2,TRBJ2-1,many,TRBV12-3/TRBV12-4
CASSQDRTSGRGAKNIQYF,TGTGCCAGCAGCCAAGATAGAACTAGCGGGAGAGGAGCCAAAAACATTCAGTACTTC,TRBD2,TRBJ2-4,-,TRBV4-2
CSARDTLAGVGDTQYF,TGCAGTGCTAGAGATACCCTAGCGGGAGTGGGAGATACGCAGTATTTT,TRBD2,TRBJ2-3,many,TRBV20-1
CASKSDRSNQPQHF,TGTGCCAGCAAGTCCGACAGAAGCAATCAGCCCCAGCATTTT,-,TRBJ1-5,many,TRBV2
CASSPLGGFGTEAFF,TGTGCCAGCAGCCCCCTTGGGGGGTTCGGCACTGAAGCTTTCTTT,-,TRBJ1-1,-,TRBV7-2
CASSLTGGFEQFF,TGTGCCAGCAGCTTGACAGGGGGCTTTGAGCAGTTCTTC,TRBD1,TRBJ2-1,many,TRBV7-2
CASSRTAAHNYGYTF,TGCGCCAGCAGCCGTACGGCCGCTCATAACTATGGCTACACCTTC,-,TRBJ1-2,-,TRBV4-3
CASSSRQGRGTEAFF,TGTGCCAGCAGCTCCCGACAGGGCCGCGGCACTGAAGCTTTCTTT,TRBD1,TRBJ1-1,-,TRBV7-9
CASSEGTSRVSPLHF,TGTGCCAGCAGTGAAGGGACATCTCGGGTCTCACCCCTCCACTTT,-,TRBJ1-6,many,TRBV2
CAWSIGNTAGELFF,TGTGCCTGGAGTATTGGGAATACGGCCGGGGAGCTGTTTTTT,-,TRBJ2-2,-,TRBV30
CASTPPMGRAGNEKLFF,TGTGCCAGCACCCCACCGATGGGGAGGGCGGGTAATGAAAAACTGTTTTTT,-,TRBJ1-4,few,TRBV27
CASRDSPSSYEQYF,TGTGCCAGCAGGGACAGTCCTTCCTCCTACGAGCAGTACTTC,-,TRBJ2-7,few,TRBV6-1
CASSLIQLNTEAFF,TGTGCCAGCAGCTTAATACAGCTGAACACTGAAGCTTTCTTT,-,TRBJ1-1,few,TRBV5-6
CASSLLSSRQYF,TGTGCCAGCAGCTTATTGTCGAGCAGGCAGTATTTT,-,TRBJ2-3,many,TRBV7-2
CASSQERQAPQHF,TGTGCCAGCAGCCAAGAACGCCAGGCACCCCAGCATTTT,-,TRBJ1-5,many,TRBV3-1